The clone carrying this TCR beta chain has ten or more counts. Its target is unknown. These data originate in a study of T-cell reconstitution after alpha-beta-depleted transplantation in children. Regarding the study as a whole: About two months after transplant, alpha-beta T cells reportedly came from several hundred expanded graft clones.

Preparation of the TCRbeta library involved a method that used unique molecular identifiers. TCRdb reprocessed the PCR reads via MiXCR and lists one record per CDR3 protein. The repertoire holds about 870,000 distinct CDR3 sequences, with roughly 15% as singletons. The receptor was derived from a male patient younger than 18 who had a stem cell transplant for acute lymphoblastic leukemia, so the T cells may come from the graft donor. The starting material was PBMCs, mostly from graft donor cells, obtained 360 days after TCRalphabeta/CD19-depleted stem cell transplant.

This CDR3 reads CSASGLAGVYDEQYF. Written as DNA, the CDR3 is TGCAGTGCATCCGGACTAGCGGGAGTTTATGACGAGCAGTACTTC. The chain couples TRBV20-1 to TRBJ2-7; 13 nucleotides align to TRBD2. Germline V gene sequence: CDR1 DFQATT, CDR2 SNEGSKA (reference sequence). V lost 6 bases, J lost 5 bases, and 10 bases stayed unmatched. This CDR3 comprises 15 residues.